These 15 T cell receptor beta chains share one sample of origin, sequenced in a study of shared clonotypes between healthy human individuals. The protocol was immunoSEQ multiplex PCR, while the TCRdb copy is restricted to in-frame clones and leaves out a portion. The sample holds about 79,000 clones, roughly three fifths seen once. Sequencing was done on a sample of memory CD8+ T cells sorted from blood. Subset indicated: CD45RO+ cells pooled with CCR7-negative TemRA cells. These receptors were obtained from a man in his thirties or forties in good health.

The chain carries TRBV29-1 and TRBJ2-7; 7 bases are a match to TRBD2. The V segment lost 3 bases and the J segment 3 bases; nucleotides outside the gene matches: 5. Germline CDR1 reads SQVTM; CDR2 reads ANQGSEA. CDR3 length: 13 residues. The CDR3: CSVDGGKGYEQYF. In DNA, the CDR3 is TGCAGCGTTGACGGGGGGAAGGGCTACGAGCAGTACTTC.

This clone came up once. The genes are TRBV11-2 and TRBJ2-1, with TRBD1 matching over 7 bases. The CDR3 sequence is 13 residues long. CDR1 and CDR2 (germline): SGHAT, FQNNGV. V was clipped by 1 base and J by 8 bases; unmatched bases: 2. CDR3 bases: TGTGCCAGCAGCTTAGGACAGGGCTATGAGCAGTTCTTC. This encodes CASSLGQGYEQFF.

The chain links TRBV7-2 to TRBJ2-3; 14 bases are shared with TRBD2. The CDR3 covers 16 residues. The V segment lost 5 bases and the J segment 5 bases; nucleotides outside the gene matches: 6. Germline CDR1 is SGHTA and CDR2 is FQGNSA. In nucleotides, the CDR3 is TGTGCCAGCAGCGTCGGGACTAGCGGGAGTAGAGATACGCAGTATTTT. Encoded protein: CASSVGTSGSRDTQYF.

The chain is built from TRBV28 and TRBJ2-5; 9 bases fit TRBD1. The length of the CDR3 is 13 residues. Germline loops: CDR1 MDHEN, CDR2 SYDVKM. V gave up 7 bases and J gave up 5 bases; unmatched junction bases: 5. CDR3 bases: TGTGCCAGCAAGAACAGGGGGCAGGAGACCCAGTACTTC. Amino acids: CASKNRGQETQYF.

The V and J genes are TRBV9 and TRBJ2-2; TRBD1 agrees at 10 bases. The CDR3 runs to 16 residues. Trimming at V came to 4 bases and at J to 4 bases, leaving 7 bases not matched to a gene. From germline, CDR1 is SGDLS and CDR2 YYNGEE. The DNA of the CDR3 is TGTGCCAGCAGCCCACGACAGGGGGCTTTCACCGGGGAGCTGTTTTTT. Amino acids: CASSPRQGAFTGELFF.

A single count supports this clone. The chain uses TRBV11-2 and TRBJ2-5, with D perhaps matching TRBD2 (5 bases). CDR1 SGHAT and CDR2 FQNNGV come from the germline V gene. The CDR3 has 13 residues. V was pared by 3 bases and J by 5 bases, with 10 bases between. The CDR3 spells CASSFGSGETQYF. The CDR3, as DNA: TGTGCCAGCAGCTTTGGGTCGGGGGAGACCCAGTACTTC.

At least ten counts were recorded for this clone. The rearrangement joins TRBV27 to TRBJ2-5; D ambiguous. Trimming took off 4 bases at V and 5 bases at J, with 11 bases between the two ends. The CDR3 consists of 13 residues. Germline V gene lookup returns CDR1 MNHEY and CDR2 SMNVEV (reference sequence). CDR3 loop: CASSSGSWETQYF. DNA for the CDR3: TGTGCCAGCAGTTCCGGTAGTTGGGAGACCCAGTACTTC.

The CDR3 protein is CASSPQGQNTEAFF. CDR3 sequence (DNA): TGTGCCAGCAGCCCGCAGGGTCAGAACACTGAAGCTTTCTTT. V is TRBV7-9 and J is TRBJ1-1, with D perhaps matching TRBD1 (5 bases). CDR1 is SEHNR, CDR2 FQNEAQ, per germline (reference sequence). The CDR3 runs to 14 residues. Trimming cost V 5 bases and J 1 base, with 11 bases left between them.

This chain uses TRBV18 with TRBJ2-6; D gene ambiguous. The V and J ends lost 1 base and 0 bases respectively, with 13 bases between them. This CDR3 contains 18 residues. Germline V CDR1 and CDR2: KGHSH, LQKENI. The CDR3 protein is CASSPQSGSPSGANVLTF. CDR3 nucleotides: TGTGCCAGCTCACCACAATCCGGGTCCCCCTCTGGGGCCAACGTCCTGACTTTC.

This clone has more than one count but fewer than ten. The chain couples TRBV29-1 to TRBJ2-2, with 9 bases matching TRBD2. Germline CDR1 is SQVTM and CDR2 is ANQGSEA. This CDR3 is 15 amino acids long. With 0 bases clipped from V and 5 bases from J, the junction kept 4 bases outside the gene matches. The CDR3 region has the DNA TGCAGCGTTGAAGATGGCGGGAGGGAAACCGGGGAGCTGTTTTTT. It codes for CSVEDGGRETGELFF.

This CDR3 reads CASKGGTGGLDQPQHF. DNA of the CDR3: TGTGCCAGTAAAGGGGGAACCGGGGGGCTAGATCAGCCCCAGCATTTT. The chain combines TRBV19 with TRBJ1-5, with D possibly TRBD1 on 6 matching bases. From germline, CDR1 is LNHDA and CDR2 SQIVND (reference sequence). This CDR3 region has 16 residues. V lost 7 bases and J lost 5, with 21 bases in between.

The rearrangement links TRBV10-2 to TRBJ1-1; D unresolved. This CDR3 contains 14 residues. Germline V gene data show CDR1 as WSHSY and CDR2 as SAAADI. Trimming removed 0 bases at V and 9 bases at J, with 14 bases between. CDR3 DNA: TGCGCCAGCAGTGAGTCGTCAGGATCGCAAAAAGCTTTCTTT. Translation: CASSESSGSQKAFF.

The gene calls are TRBV6-4 and TRBJ2-1; 10 positions agree with TRBD2. With 5 bases clipped from V and 0 bases from J, the junction kept 7 bases outside the gene matches. Germline lookup yields CDR1 MRHNA and CDR2 SNTAGT. The length of the CDR3 is 17 residues. The DNA of the CDR3 is TGTGCCAGCAGTTTAGAACTAGCGGGACGCTCCTACAATGAGCAGTTCTTC. Translation: CASSLELAGRSYNEQFF.

The V call is TRBV25-1, the J call TRBJ2-1; D possibly matches TRBD1 or TRBD2 (6 bases each). Between the trimmed V and J ends, which lost 4 bases and 5 bases, there was a span of 12 bases. This CDR3 has 14 residues. Germline V lookup: CDR1 MGHDK, CDR2 SYGVNS. CDR3 DNA sequence: TGTGCCAGCAGTGGGGGGGCGGTCGACAATGAGCAGTTCTTC. It codes for CASSGGAVDNEQFF.

Ten or more counts support this clone. CDR3 sequence (DNA): TGTGCCAGCAGCATATCCGGGACAGGGACCCACGAGCAGTACTTC. This sequence encodes CASSISGTGTHEQYF. The rearrangement joins TRBV7-2 to TRBJ2-7; 9 bases map to TRBD1. CDR3 length: 15 amino acids. CDR1 SGHTA and CDR2 FQGNSA come from the germline V gene. Trimming removed 5 bases from V and 5 bases from J; junction bases left unmatched: 10.